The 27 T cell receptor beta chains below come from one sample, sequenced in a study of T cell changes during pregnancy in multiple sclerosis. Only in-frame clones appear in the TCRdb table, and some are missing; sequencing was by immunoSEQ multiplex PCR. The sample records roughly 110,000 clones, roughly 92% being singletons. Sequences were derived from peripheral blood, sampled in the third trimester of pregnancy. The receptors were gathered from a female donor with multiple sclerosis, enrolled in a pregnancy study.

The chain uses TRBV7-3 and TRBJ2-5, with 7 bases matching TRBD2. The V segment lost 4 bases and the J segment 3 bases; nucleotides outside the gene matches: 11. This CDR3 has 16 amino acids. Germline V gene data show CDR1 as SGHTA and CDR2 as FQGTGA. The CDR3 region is CASSSPGGLPEETQYF. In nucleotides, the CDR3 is TGTGCCAGCAGCTCCCCCGGGGGACTACCGGAAGAGACCCAGTACTTC.

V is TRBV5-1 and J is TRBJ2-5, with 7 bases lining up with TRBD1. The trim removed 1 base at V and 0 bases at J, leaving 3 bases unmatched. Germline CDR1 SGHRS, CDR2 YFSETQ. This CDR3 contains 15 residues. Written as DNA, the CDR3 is TGCGCCAGCAGCTTGACCGACAGGGACCAAGAGACCCAGTACTTC. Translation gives CASSLTDRDQETQYF.

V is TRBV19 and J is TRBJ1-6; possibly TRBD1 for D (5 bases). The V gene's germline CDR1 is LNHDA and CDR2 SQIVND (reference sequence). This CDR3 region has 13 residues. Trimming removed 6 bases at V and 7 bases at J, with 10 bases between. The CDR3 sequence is CASRDTGNSPLHF. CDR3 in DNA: TGTGCCAGTAGAGATACAGGAAATTCACCCCTCCACTTT. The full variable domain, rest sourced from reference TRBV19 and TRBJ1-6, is DGGITQSPKYLFRKEGQNVTLSCEQNLNHDAMYWYRQDPGQGLRLIYYSQIVNDFQKGDIAEGYSVSREKKESFPLTVTSAQKNPTAFYLCASRDTGNSPLHFGNGTRLTVT.

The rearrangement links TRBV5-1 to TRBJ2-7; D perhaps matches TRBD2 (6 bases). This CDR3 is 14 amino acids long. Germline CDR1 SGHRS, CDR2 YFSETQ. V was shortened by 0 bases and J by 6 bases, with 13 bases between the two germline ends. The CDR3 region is CASSLVGGGTEQYF. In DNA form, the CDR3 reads TGCGCCAGCAGCTTGGTTGGTGGAGGGACCGAGCAGTACTTC.

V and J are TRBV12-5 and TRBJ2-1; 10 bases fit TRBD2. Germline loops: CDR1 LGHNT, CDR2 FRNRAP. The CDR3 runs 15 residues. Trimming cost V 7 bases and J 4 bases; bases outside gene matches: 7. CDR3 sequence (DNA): TGTGCTAGTGCCCCGGGACTAGCGATTTACAATGAGCAGTTCTTC. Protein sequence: CASAPGLAIYNEQFF. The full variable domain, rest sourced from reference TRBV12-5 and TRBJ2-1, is DARVTQTPRHKVTEMGQEVTMRCQPILGHNTVFWYRQTMMQGLELLAYFRNRAPLDDSGMPKDRFSAEMPDATLATLKIQPSEPRDSAVYFCASAPGLAIYNEQFFGPGTRLTVL.

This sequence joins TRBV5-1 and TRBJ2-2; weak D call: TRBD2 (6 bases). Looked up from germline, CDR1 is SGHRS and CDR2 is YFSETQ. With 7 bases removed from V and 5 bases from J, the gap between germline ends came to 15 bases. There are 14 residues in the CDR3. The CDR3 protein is CASQPGLQTGELFF. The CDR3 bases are TGCGCCAGCCAACCGGGACTTCAGACCGGGGAGCTGTTTTTT.

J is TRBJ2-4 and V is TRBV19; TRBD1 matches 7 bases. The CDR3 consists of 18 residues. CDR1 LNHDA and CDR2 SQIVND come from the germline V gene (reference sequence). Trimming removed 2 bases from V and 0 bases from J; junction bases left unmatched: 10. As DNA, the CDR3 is TGTGCCAGTAGTATATCGGGACAGTTTTTATTAGCCAAAAACATTCAGTACTTC. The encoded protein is CASSISGQFLLAKNIQYF. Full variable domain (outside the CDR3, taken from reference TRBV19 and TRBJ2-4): DGGITQSPKYLFRKEGQNVTLSCEQNLNHDAMYWYRQDPGQGLRLIYYSQIVNDFQKGDIAEGYSVSREKKESFPLTVTSAQKNPTAFYLCASSISGQFLLAKNIQYFGAGTRLSVL.

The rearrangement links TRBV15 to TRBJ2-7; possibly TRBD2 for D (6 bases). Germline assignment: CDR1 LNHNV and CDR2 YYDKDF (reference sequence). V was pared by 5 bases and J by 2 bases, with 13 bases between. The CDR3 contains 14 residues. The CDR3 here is CATSSGTFAYEQYF. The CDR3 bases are TGTGCCACCAGCTCCGGGACTTTTGCCTACGAGCAGTACTTC.

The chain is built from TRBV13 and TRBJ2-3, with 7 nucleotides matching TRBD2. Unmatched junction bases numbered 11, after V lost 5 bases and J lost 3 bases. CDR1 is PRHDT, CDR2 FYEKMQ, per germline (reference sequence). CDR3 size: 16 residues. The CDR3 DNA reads TGTGCCAGCAGCCCTCGAGGTGCGGGAGCAACAGATACGCAGTATTTT. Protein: CASSPRGAGATDTQYF.

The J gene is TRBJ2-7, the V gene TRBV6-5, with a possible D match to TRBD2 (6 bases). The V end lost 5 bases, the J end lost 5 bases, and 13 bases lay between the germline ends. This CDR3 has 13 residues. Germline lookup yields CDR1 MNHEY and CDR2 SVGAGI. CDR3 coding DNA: TGTGCCAGCAGTACGGGACGGACTAACGAGCAGTACTTC. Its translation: CASSTGRTNEQYF.

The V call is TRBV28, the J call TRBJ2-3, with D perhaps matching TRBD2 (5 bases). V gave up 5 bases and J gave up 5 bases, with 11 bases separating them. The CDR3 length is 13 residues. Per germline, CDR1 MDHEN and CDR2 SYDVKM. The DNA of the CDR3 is TGTGCCAGCAGTAGGTCGGAGGAAGATACGCAGTATTTT. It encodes CASSRSEEDTQYF.

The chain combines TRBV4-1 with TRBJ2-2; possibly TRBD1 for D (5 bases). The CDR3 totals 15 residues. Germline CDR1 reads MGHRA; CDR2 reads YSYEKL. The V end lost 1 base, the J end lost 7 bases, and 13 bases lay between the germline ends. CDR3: CASSQGGTVFGELFF. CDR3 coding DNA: TGCGCCAGCAGCCAAGGGGGCACAGTGTTCGGGGAGCTGTTTTTT.

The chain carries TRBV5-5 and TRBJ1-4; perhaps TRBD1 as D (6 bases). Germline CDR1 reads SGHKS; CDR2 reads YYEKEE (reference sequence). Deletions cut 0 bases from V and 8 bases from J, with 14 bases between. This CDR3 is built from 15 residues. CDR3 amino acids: CASSLGMGAGEKLFF. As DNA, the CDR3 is TGTGCCAGCAGCTTGGGGATGGGGGCTGGAGAAAAACTGTTTTTT.

The CDR3, as DNA: TGTGCCAGCAGCCAAGATCGAGACTATGGCTACACCTTC. Protein product: CASSQDRDYGYTF. This rearrangement joins TRBV4-2 to TRBJ1-2, with D hard to call. The germline V gene encodes CDR1 LGHNA and CDR2 YNFKEQ. The CDR3 loop spans 13 amino acids. The V end was cut by 0 bases, the J end by 3 bases, with 5 bases between.

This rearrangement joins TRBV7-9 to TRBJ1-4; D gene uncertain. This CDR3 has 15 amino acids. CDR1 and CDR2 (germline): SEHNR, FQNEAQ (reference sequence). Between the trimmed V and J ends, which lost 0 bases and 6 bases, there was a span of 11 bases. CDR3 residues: CASSLAGGRDEKLFF. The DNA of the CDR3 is TGTGCCAGCAGCTTAGCGGGTGGGAGAGATGAAAAACTGTTTTTT.

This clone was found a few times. CDR3 sequence: CASRQNLWQYF. CDR3 in DNA: TGTGCCAGCAGGCAGAACCTGTGGCAGTACTTC. This chain uses TRBV6-6 with TRBJ2-7; D not resolved. Germline V gives CDR1 MNHNY, CDR2 SVGAGI (reference sequence). CDR3 length: 11 residues. V lost 6 bases to trimming and J lost 9 bases, with 12 bases between them.

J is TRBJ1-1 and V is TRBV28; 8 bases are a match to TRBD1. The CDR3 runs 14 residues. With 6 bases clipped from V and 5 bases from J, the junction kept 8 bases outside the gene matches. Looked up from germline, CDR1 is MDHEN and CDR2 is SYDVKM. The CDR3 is CASRLRQGRTEAFF. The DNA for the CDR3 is TGTGCCAGCAGACTCCGACAGGGGAGGACTGAAGCTTTCTTT.

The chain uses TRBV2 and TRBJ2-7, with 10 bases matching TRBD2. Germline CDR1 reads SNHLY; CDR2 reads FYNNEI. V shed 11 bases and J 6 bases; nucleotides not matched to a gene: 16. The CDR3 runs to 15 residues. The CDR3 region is CAGSLGGAGGREQYF. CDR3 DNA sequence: TGTGCCGGTTCCCTAGGTGGAGCGGGGGGGCGCGAGCAGTACTTC.

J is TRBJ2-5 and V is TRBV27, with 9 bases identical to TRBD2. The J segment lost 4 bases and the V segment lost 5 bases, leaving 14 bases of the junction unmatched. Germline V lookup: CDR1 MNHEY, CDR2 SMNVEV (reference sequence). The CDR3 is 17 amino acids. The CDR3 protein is CASSPEPSGTRLETQYF. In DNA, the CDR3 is TGTGCCAGCAGTCCGGAACCTAGCGGGACTCGGTTAGAGACCCAGTACTTC.

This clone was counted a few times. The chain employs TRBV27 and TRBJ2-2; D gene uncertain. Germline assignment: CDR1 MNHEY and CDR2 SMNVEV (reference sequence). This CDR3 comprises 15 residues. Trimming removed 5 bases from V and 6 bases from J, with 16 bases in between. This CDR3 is CASSTLGLRSGELFF. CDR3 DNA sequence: TGTGCCAGCAGTACCCTAGGATTACGATCCGGGGAGCTGTTTTTT.

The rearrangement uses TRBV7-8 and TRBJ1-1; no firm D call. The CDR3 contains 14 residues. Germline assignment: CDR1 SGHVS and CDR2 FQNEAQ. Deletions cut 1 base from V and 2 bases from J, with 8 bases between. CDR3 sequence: CASSLDSVNTEAFF. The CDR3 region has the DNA TGTGCCAGCAGCTTAGATTCAGTTAACACTGAAGCTTTCTTT.

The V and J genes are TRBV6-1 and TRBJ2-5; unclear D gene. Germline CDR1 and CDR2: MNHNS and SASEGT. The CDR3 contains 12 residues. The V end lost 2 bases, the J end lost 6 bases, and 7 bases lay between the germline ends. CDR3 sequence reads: CASSELQKTQYF. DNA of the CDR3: TGTGCCAGCAGTGAACTCCAGAAGACCCAGTACTTC.

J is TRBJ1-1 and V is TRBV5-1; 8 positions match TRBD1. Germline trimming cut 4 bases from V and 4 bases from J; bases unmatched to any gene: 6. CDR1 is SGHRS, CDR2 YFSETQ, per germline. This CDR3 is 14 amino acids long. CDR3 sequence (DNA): TGCGCCAGCAGCGGGGGACAGGAAGTCACTGAAGCTTTCTTT. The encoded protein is CASSGGQEVTEAFF.

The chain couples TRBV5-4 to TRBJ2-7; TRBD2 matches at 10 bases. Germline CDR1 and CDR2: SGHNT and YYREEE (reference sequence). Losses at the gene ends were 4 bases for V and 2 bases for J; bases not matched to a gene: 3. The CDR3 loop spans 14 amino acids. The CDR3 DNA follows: TGTGCCAGCAGCCGGACTAGCGGCACCTACGAGCAGTACTTC. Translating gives CASSRTSGTYEQYF.

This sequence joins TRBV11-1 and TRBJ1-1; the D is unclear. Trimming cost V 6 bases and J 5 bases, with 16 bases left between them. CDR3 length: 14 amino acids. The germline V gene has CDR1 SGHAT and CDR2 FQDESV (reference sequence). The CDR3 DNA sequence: TGTGCCAGCAGTACACCTCTAGGCGGAACTGAAGCTTTCTTT. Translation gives CASSTPLGGTEAFF. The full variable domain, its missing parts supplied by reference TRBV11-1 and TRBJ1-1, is EAEVAQSPRYKITEKSQAVAFWCDPISGHATLYWYRQILGQGPELLVQFQDESVVDDSQLPKDRFSAERLKGVDSTLKIQPAELGDSAMYLCASSTPLGGTEAFFGQGTRLTVV.

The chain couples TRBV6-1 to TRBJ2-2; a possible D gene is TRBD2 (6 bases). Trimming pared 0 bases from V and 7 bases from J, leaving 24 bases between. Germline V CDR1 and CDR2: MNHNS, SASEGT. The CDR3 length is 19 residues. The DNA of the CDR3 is TGTGCCAGCAGTGAAGCGCTTCGGCGATTGGGGGGAGTGGGCGGGGAGCTGTTTTTT. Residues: CASSEALRRLGGVGGELFF.

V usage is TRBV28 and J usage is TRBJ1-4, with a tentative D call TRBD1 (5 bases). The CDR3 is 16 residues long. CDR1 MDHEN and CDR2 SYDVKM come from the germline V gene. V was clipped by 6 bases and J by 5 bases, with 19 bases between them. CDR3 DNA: TGTGCCAGCAGCGGAAGCCTGGCGGGGCCGAATGAAAAACTGTTTTTT. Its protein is CASSGSLAGPNEKLFF.